This T cell receptor beta chain was sequenced during a study of graft-versus-host responses after intestinal transplantation. Study background: Tacrolimus and steroids were given for three to four years to all recipients after anti-thymocyte globulin induction. Study-wide points: Investigators detected GvH clones in recipient marrow, with some emerging earlier in ileum or blood. HvG clone declines early post-transplant were associated with peak circulating GvH levels. High graft-versus-host to host-versus-graft clonal ratios were found in allografts of patients who had graft-donor T cell macrochimerism.

Details on this clone: Antigen specificity is unknown.

The protocol was immunoSEQ multiplex PCR, while the TCRdb copy is restricted to in-frame clones and leaves out a portion. The sample records 20,000 to 25,000 clones, roughly nine tenths being singletons. Germline CDR1 is MGHRA and CDR2 is YSYEKL. Unmatched junction bases numbered 14, after V lost 0 bases and J lost 0 bases. This CDR3 region has 21 residues. The sequencing here drew on PBMCs, taken roughly 64 days after intestinal transplantation. The rearrangement uses TRBV4-1 and TRBJ2-3, with 11 bases aligning to TRBD2. The clonotype originates from a human patient who received an intestinal transplant, so some T cells may come from the graft donor. CDR3 nucleotides: TGCGCCAGCAGCCAAGAGTACGACTGGCTAGCGGGGGGACCTAGCACAGATACGCAGTATTTT. The encoded protein is CASSQEYDWLAGGPSTDTQYF.